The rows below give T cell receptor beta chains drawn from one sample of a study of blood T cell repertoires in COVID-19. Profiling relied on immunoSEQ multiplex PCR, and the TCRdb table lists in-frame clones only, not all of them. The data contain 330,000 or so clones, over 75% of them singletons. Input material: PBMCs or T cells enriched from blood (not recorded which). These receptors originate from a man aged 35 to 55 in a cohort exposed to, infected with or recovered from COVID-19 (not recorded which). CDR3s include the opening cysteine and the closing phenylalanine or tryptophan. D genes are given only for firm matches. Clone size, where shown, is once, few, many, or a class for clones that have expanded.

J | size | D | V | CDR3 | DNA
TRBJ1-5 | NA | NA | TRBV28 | CASSLPDNSNQPQHF | TGTGCCAGCAGTTTACCAGACAATAGCAATCAGCCCCAGCATTTT
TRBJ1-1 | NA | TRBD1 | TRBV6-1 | CASSEAGQANTEAFF | TGTGCCAGCAGTGAAGCCGGACAGGCGAACACTGAAGCTTTCTTT
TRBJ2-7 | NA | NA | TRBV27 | CASSPKGLSSYEQYF | TGTGCCAGCAGCCCAAAGGGACTCAGCTCCTACGAGCAGTACTTC
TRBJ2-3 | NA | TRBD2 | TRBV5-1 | CASSSLAAGDSDTQYF | TGCGCCAGCAGCTCACTAGCAGCGGGAGACTCAGATACGCAGTATTTT
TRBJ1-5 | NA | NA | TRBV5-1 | CASSLEKLRQPQHF | TGCGCCAGCAGCTTGGAAAAGCTGCGACAGCCCCAGCATTTT
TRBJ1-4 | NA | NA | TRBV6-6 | CASSLQGSATNEKLFF | TGTGCCAGCAGTTTGCAGGGGTCCGCAACTAATGAAAAACTGTTTTTT
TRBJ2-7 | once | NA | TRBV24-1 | CATSDGTTARGGYEQYF | TGTGCCACCAGTGATGGGACTACCGCCAGGGGCGGCTACGAGCAGTACTTC
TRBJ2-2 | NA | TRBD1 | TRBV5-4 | CASSYPGQGAGELFF | TGTGCCAGCAGCTACCCGGGACAGGGGGCCGGGGAGCTGTTTTTT
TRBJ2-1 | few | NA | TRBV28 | CASGRVNEQFF | TGTGCCAGCGGCCGGGTGAATGAGCAGTTCTTC
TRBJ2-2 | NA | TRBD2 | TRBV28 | CASSNPGLAIWGELFF | TGTGCCAGCAGTAACCCGGGACTAGCAATTTGGGGGGAGCTGTTTTTT
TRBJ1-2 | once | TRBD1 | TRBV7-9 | CASSSQQGAQGYTF | TGTGCCAGCAGCTCCCAACAGGGGGCACAGGGCTACACCTTC
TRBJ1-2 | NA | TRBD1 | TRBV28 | CASSSTFGTGGGYTF | TGTGCCAGCAGCTCTACCTTCGGGACAGGGGGTGGCTACACCTTC
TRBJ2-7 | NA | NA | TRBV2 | CASSRTSYEQYF | TGTGCCAGCAGTCGCACTAGCTACGAGCAGTACTTC
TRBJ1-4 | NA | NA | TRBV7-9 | CASSLRQGNEKLFF | TGTGCCAGCAGCTTACGGCAGGGTAATGAAAAACTGTTTTTT
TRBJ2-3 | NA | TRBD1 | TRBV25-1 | CASSPRQGRTDTQYF | TGTGCCAGCAGTCCCCGACAGGGTAGGACAGATACGCAGTATTTT
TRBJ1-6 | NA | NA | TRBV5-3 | CARSLAVDNSPLHF | TGTGCCAGAAGCTTGGCGGTAGATAATTCACCCCTCCACTTT
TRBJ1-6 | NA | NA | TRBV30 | CAIHQGSSYNSPLHF | TGTGCAATTCATCAGGGAAGCTCCTATAATTCACCCCTCCACTTT
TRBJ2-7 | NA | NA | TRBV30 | CAWSAWTVGAYEQYF | TGTGCCTGGAGTGCTTGGACAGTCGGGGCCTACGAGCAGTACTTC
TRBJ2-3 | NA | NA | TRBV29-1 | CSVEVGVDTQYF | TGCAGCGTTGAGGTCGGGGTGGATACGCAGTATTTT
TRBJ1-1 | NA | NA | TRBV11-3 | CASSLSMNTEAFF | TGTGCCAGCAGCCTATCCATGAACACTGAAGCTTTCTTT
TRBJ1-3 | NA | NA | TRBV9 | CASSRDQDRTSGNTIYF | TGTGCCAGTTCTAGAGACCAGGACAGAACCTCTGGAAACACCATATATTTT
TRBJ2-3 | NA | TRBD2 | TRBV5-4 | CASSSLAGLDTQYF | TGTGCCAGCAGCTCACTAGCGGGTTTAGATACGCAGTATTTT
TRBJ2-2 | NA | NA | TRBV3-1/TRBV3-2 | CASSQEGQTPTGELFF | TGTGCCAGCAGCCAAGAGGGGCAGACTCCCACCGGGGAGCTGTTTTTT
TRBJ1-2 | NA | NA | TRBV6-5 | CATWDTLPYGYTF | TGTGCCACTTGGGACACGCTCCCTTATGGCTACACCTTC
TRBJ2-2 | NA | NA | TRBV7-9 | CASSLDTSNTGELFF | TGTGCCAGCAGCTTGGACACCTCGAACACCGGGGAGCTGTTTTTT
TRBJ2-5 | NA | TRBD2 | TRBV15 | CATSRGGGVLSETQYF | TGTGCCACCAGCAGAGGGGGAGGGGTATTATCAGAGACCCAGTACTTC
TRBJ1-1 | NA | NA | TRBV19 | CASSQQRNTEAFF | TGTGCCAGTAGCCAACAGAGGAACACTGAAGCTTTCTTT
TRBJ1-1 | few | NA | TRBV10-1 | CASARGRGTEAFF | TGCGCCAGCGCCAGAGGTAGGGGCACTGAAGCTTTCTTT
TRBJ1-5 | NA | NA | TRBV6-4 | CASSIQAGGQPQHF | TGTGCCAGCAGTATACAGGCGGGGGGTCAGCCCCAGCATTTT
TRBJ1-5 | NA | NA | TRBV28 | CASSWGTNQPQHF | TGTGCCAGCAGTTGGGGCACAAATCAGCCCCAGCATTTT
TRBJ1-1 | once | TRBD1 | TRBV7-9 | CASSLRQGANTEAFF | TGTGCCAGCAGCCTGAGACAGGGGGCGAACACTGAAGCTTTCTTT
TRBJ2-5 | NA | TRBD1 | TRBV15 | CATSRNRDRGDETQYF | TGTGCCACCAGCAGAAACCGGGACAGGGGGGATGAGACCCAGTACTTC
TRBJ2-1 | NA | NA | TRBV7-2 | CASSFGQFADISYNEQFF | TGTGCCAGCAGCTTTGGTCAGTTTGCGGACATCTCCTACAATGAGCAGTTCTTC
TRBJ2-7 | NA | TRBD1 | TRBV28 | CASNFPGTGGGEQYF | TGTGCCAGCAATTTTCCCGGGACAGGGGGCGGGGAGCAGTACTTC
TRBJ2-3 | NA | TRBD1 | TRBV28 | CASKTTGQGTDTQYF | TGTGCCAGCAAAACGACGGGACAGGGTACAGATACGCAGTATTTT
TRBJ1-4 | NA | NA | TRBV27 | CASSMLGQTTNEKLFF | TGTGCCAGCAGTATGTTAGGACAGACAACTAATGAAAAACTGTTTTTT
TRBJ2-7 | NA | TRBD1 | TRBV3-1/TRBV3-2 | CASSRRTGGYEQYF | TGTGCCAGCAGCCGTCGGACAGGCGGATACGAGCAGTACTTC
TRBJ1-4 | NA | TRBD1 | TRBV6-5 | CASSWTGYNEKLFF | TGTGCCAGCAGTTGGACAGGGTATAATGAAAAACTGTTTTTT
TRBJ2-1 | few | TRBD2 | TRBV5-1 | CASSWGTSVNEQFF | TGCGCCAGCAGCTGGGGGACTAGTGTCAATGAGCAGTTCTTC
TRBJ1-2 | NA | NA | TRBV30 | CAWSGKGGYGYTF | TGTGCCTGGAGTGGTAAGGGAGGGTATGGCTACACCTTC
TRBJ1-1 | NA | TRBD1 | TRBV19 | CASISRTGGRDTEAFF | TGTGCCAGTATTAGCCGGACAGGGGGAAGGGACACTGAAGCTTTCTTT
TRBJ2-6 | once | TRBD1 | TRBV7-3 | CASSPGQGRSGANVLTF | TGTGCCAGCAGCCCTGGACAGGGGAGGTCTGGGGCCAACGTCCTGACTTTC
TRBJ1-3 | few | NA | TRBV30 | CAWRPRGDTIYF | TGTGCCTGGAGGCCGCGGGGAGACACCATATATTTT
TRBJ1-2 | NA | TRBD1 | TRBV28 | CASSDRGRFYGYTF | TGTGCCAGCAGTGACAGGGGGCGCTTCTATGGCTACACCTTC